The 2 T cell receptor beta chains presented below share a single source sample, sequenced in a study of T cell changes during pregnancy in multiple sclerosis. Using immunoSEQ multiplex PCR, the repertoire was profiled, and TCRdb retains in-frame clones only, with some absent. The data hold 65,000 to 85,000 clones, with over 90% observed a single time. The specimen was CD4+ T cells from peripheral blood mononuclear cells, collected after pregnancy. Receptors were obtained from a female donor with multiple sclerosis, enrolled in a pregnancy study.

The chain links TRBV5-1 to TRBJ2-7; D may be TRBD2 (6 bases). This CDR3 comprises 17 residues. Germline CDR1 and CDR2: SGHRS and YFSETQ. V was cut by 4 bases and J by 0 bases, with 20 bases left in between. The chain's CDR3 is CASSPLGVAGSSYEQYF. Here the CDR3 DNA reads TGCGCCAGCAGCCCACTAGGCGTGGCGGGGAGCTCCTACGAGCAGTACTTC.

This chain's CDR3 is CASSPLGPRGLALGNEQFF. CDR3 coding DNA: TGTGCCAGCTCACCATTGGGCCCCCGGGGACTAGCTCTAGGCAATGAGCAGTTCTTC. The gene calls are TRBV18 and TRBJ2-1; 9 bases map to TRBD2. Germline V CDR1 and CDR2: KGHSH, LQKENI. The CDR3 runs to 19 residues. The J segment lost 6 bases and the V segment lost 2 bases, leaving 17 bases of the junction unmatched.